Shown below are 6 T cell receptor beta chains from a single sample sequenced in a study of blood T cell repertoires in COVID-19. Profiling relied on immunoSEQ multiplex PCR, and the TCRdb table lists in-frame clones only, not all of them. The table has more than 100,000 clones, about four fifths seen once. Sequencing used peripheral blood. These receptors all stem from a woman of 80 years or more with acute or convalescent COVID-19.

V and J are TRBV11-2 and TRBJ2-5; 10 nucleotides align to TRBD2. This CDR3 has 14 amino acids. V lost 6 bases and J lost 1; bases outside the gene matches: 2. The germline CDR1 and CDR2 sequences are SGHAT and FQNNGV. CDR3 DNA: TGTGCCAGCAGACTAGCGGGGCTCCAAGAGACCCAGTACTTC. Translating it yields CASRLAGLQETQYF. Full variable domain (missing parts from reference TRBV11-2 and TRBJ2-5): EAGVAQSPRYKIIEKRQSVAFWCNPISGHATLYWYQQILGQGPKLLIQFQNNGVVDDSQLPKDRFSAERLKGVDSTLKIQPAKLEDSAVYLCASRLAGLQETQYFGPGTRLLVL.

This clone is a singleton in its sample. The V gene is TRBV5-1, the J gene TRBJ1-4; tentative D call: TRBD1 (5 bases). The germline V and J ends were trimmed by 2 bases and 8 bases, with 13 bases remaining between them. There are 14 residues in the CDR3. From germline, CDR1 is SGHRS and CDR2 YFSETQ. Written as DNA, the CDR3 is TGCGCCAGCAGCTTCGGGGCGGCGGGAGAAAAACTGTTTTTT. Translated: CASSFGAAGEKLFF.

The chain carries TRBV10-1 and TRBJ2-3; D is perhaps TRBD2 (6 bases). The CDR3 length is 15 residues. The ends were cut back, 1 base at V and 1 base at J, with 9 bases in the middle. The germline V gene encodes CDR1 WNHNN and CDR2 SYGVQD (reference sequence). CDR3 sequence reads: CASSELAAGTDTQYF. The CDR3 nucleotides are TGCGCCAGCAGTGAGTTAGCGGCCGGCACAGATACGCAGTATTTT.

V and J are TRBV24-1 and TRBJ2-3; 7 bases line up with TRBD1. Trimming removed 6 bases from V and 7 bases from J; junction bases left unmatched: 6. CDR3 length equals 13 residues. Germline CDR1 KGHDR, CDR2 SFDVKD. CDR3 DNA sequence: TGTGCCACCAGTCCCCCGGGACAGAATACGCAGTATTTT. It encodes CATSPPGQNTQYF.

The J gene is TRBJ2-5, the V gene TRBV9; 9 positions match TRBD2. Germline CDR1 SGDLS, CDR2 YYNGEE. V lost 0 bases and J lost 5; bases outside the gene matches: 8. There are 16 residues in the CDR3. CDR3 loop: CASSVESSGVFETQYF. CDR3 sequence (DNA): TGTGCCAGCAGCGTAGAGTCTAGCGGGGTTTTTGAGACCCAGTACTTC.

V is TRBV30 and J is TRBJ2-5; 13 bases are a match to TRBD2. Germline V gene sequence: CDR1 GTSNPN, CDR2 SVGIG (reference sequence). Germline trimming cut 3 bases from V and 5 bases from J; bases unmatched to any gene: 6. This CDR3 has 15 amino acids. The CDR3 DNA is TGTGCCTGGAGCCCACTAGCGGGAGGGCGGGAGACCCAGTACTTC. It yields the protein CAWSPLAGGRETQYF.